This T cell receptor (beta chain) was sequenced for a study of CD8 T cells in Susac syndrome. TCR beta sequences were obtained from blood CD8+ and CD4+ T cells. From germline, CDR1 is SGHAT and CDR2 FQDESV (reference sequence). This CDR3 spans 17 amino acids. V lost 5 bases, J lost 3 bases, and 5 bases stayed unmatched. With random hexamers, 0.5 to 1 ug RNA was reverse transcribed. TCRdb passed the immunoSEQ multiplex PCR reads through MiXCR, listing each CDR3 protein once. The sample includes roughly 76,000 distinct CDR3 sequences, under 95% of them seen just once. J is TRBJ1-6 and V is TRBV11-1, with TRBD1 identical over 12 bases. The receptor's source is a human donor with Susac syndrome. Input material: CD8+ T cells from PBMCs. CDR3 sequence reads: CASSPGTGGRYNSPLHF. CDR3 DNA sequence: TGTGCCAGCAGCCCGGGGACAGGGGGCCGCTATAATTCACCCCTCCACTTT.